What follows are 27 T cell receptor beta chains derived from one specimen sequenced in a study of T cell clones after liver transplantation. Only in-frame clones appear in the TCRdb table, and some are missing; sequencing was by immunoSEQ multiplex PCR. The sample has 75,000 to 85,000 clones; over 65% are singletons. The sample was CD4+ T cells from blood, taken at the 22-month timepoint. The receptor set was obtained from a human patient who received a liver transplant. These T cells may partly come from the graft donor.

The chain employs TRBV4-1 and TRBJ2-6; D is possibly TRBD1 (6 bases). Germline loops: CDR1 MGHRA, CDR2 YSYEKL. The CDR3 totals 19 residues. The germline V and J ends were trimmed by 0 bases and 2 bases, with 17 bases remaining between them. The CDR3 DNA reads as TGCGCCAGCAGCCAAGAAGTACAGGGATTTCCCACTGGGGCCAACGTCCTGACTTTC. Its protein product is CASSQEVQGFPTGANVLTF.

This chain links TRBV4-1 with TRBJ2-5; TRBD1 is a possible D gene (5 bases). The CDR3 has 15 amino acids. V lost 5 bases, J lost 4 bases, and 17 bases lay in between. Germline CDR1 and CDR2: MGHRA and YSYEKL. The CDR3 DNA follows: TGCGCCAGCAGCGGTCAGGAACAGGCCCCAGAGACCCAGTACTTC. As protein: CASSGQEQAPETQYF.

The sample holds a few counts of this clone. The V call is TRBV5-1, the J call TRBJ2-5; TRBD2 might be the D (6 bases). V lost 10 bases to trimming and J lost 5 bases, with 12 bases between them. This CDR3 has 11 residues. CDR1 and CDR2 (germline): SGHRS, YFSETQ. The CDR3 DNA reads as TGCGCCTCCCAACGGGGGGAGACCCAGTACTTC. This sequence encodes CASQRGETQYF.

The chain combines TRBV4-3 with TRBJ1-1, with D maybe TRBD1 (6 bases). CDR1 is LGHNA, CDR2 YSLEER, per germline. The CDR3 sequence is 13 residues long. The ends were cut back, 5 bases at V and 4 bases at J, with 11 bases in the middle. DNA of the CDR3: TGCGCCAGCAGCAGGGGGGGGCTCACTGAAGCTTTCTTT. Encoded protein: CASSRGGLTEAFF.

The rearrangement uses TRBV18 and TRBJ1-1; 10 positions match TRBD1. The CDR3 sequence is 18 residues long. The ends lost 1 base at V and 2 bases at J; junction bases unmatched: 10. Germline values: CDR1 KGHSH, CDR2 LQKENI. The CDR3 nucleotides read TGTGCCAGCTCACCACGACAGGGGGCCGTTGGGTATAACACTGAAGCTTTCTTT. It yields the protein CASSPRQGAVGYNTEAFF.

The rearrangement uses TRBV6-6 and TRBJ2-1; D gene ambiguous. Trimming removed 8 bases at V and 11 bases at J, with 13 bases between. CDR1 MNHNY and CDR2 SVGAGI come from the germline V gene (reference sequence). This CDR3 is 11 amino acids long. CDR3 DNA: TGTGCCAGCGAGTCCGCCATGAAGCAGTTCTTC. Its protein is CASESAMKQFF.

This chain's CDR3 is CASSSQLASNQPQHF. In nucleotides, the CDR3 is TGTGCCAGCAGCTCCCAGCTAGCGAGCAATCAGCCCCAGCATTTT. The chain combines TRBV7-2 with TRBJ1-5; D gene ambiguous. CDR3 length equals 15 residues. Germline values: CDR1 SGHTA, CDR2 FQGNSA. Trimming took 4 bases from V and 1 from J, leaving 11 bases between them. The full variable domain, its missing parts supplied by reference TRBV7-2 and TRBJ1-5, is GAGVSQSPSNKVTEKGKDVELRCDPISGHTALYWYRQSLGQGLEFLIYFQGNSAPDKSGLPSDRFSAERTGGSVSTLTIQRTQQEDSAVYLCASSSQLASNQPQHFGDGTRLSIL.

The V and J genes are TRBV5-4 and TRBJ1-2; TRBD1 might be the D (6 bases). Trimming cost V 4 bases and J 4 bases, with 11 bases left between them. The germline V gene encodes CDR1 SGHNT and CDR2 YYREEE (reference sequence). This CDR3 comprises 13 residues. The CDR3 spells CASSQEGGYGYTF. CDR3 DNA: TGTGCCAGCAGCCAAGAGGGGGGCTATGGCTACACCTTC.

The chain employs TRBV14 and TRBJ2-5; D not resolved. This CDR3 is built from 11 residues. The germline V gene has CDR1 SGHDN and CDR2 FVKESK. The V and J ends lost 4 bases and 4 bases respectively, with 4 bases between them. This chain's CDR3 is CASSRRETQYF. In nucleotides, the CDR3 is TGTGCCAGCAGCCGTAGAGAGACCCAGTACTTC.

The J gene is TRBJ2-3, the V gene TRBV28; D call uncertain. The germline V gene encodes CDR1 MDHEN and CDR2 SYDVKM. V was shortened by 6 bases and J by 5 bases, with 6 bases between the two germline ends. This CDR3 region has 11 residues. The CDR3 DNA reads TGTGCCAGCAGATTGGAAGATACGCAGTATTTT. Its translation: CASRLEDTQYF.

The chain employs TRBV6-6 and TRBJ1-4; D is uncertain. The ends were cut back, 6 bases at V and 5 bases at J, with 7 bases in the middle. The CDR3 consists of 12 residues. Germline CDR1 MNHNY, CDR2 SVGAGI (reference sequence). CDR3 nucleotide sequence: TGTGCCAGCAGGTTGGCAAATGAAAAACTGTTTTTT. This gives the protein CASRLANEKLFF.

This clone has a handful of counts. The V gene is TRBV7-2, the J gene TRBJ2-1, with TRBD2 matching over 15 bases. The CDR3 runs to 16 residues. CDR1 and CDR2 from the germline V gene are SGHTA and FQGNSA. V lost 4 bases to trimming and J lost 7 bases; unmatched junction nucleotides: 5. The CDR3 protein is CASSSTGLAGGNEQFF. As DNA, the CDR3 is TGTGCCAGCAGCTCCACGGGACTAGCGGGAGGTAATGAGCAGTTCTTC.

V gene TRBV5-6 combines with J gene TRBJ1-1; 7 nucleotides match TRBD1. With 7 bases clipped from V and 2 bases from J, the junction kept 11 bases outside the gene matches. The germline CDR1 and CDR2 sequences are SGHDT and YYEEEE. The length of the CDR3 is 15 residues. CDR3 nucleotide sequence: TGTGCCAGCCGTATCGGGGGACAGCAAAACACTGAAGCTTTCTTT. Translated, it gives CASRIGGQQNTEAFF. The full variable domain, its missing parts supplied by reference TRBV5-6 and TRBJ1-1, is DAGVTQSPTHLIKTRGQQVTLRCSPKSGHDTVSWYQQALGQGPQFIFQYYEEEERQRGNFPDRFSGHQFPNYSSELNVNALLLGDSALYLCASRIGGQQNTEAFFGQGTRLTVV.

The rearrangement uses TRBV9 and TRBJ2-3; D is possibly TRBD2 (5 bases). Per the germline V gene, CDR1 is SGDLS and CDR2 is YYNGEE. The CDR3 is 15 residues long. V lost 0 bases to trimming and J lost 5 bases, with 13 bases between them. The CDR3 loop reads CASSVAPVALDTQYF. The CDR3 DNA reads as TGTGCCAGCAGCGTAGCCCCAGTAGCGCTAGATACGCAGTATTTT.

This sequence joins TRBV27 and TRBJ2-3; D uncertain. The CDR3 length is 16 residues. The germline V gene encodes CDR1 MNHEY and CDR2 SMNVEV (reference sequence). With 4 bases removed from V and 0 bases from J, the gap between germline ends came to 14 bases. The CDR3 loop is CASSSPRQESTDTQYF. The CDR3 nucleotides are TGTGCCAGCAGTTCCCCCCGGCAGGAGAGCACAGATACGCAGTATTTT.

The CDR3 DNA is TGTGCCAGCAGTCCGCCAGGGGTTGCGACTGAAGCTTTCTTT. It yields the protein CASSPPGVATEAFF. This chain connects TRBV6-5 to TRBJ1-1; a weak D match, TRBD1 (6 bases). Germline V gene data show CDR1 as MNHEY and CDR2 as SVGAGI. This CDR3 comprises 14 residues. V dropped 5 bases and J dropped 5 bases, with 15 bases sitting between them.

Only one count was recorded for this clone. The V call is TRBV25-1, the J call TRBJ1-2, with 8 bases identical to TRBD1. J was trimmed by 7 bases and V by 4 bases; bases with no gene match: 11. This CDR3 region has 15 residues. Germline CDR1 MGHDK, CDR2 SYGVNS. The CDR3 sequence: CASSGDPPDRAGYTF. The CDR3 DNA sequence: TGTGCCAGCAGTGGAGACCCCCCGGACAGGGCTGGCTACACCTTC.

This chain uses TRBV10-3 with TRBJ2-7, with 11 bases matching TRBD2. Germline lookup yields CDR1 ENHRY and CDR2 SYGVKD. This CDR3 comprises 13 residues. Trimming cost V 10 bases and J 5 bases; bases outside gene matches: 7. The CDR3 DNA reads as TGTGCCAGCGGGACTAGCGGCGCTGACGAGCAGTACTTC. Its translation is CASGTSGADEQYF.

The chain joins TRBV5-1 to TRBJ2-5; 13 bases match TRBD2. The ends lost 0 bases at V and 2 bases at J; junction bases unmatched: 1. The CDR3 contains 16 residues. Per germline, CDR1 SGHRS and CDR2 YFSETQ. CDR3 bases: TGCGCCAGCAGCTTGGGACTAGCGGGGGGTCAAGAGACCCAGTACTTC. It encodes CASSLGLAGGQETQYF.

CDR3 bases: TGCGCCAGCAGCCAGGAAGAACTAGCGGGAGTCAATGAGCAGTTCTTC. Translation: CASSQEELAGVNEQFF. The chain combines TRBV4-3 with TRBJ2-1; 11 bases are a match to TRBD2. The germline gives CDR1 LGHNA, CDR2 YSLEER. J was trimmed by 6 bases and V by 3 bases; bases with no gene match: 7. CDR3 size: 16 residues.

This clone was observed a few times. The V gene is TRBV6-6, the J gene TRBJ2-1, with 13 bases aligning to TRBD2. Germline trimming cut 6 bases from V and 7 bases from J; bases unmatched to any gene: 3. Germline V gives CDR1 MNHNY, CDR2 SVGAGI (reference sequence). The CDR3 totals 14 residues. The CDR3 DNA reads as TGTGCCAGCAGCGGGGGACTAGCGGGAAATGAGCAGTTCTTC. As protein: CASSGGLAGNEQFF.

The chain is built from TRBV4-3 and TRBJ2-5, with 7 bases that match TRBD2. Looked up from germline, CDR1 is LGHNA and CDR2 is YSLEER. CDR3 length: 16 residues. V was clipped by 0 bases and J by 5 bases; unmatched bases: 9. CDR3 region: CASSQEAREGTETQYF. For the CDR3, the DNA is TGCGCCAGCAGCCAAGAGGCGAGGGAGGGGACGGAGACCCAGTACTTC.

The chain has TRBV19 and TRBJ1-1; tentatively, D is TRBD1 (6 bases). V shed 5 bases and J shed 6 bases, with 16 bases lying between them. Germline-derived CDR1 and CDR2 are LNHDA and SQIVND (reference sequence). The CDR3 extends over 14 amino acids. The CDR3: CASSLGTRRAEAFF. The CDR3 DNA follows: TGTGCCAGTAGTTTGGGGACACGTAGGGCTGAAGCTTTCTTT.

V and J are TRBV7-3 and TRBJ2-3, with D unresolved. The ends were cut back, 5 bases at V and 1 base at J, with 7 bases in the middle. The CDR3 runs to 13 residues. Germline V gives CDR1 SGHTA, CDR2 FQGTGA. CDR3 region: CASSREGTDTQYF. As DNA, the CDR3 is TGTGCCAGCAGCCGCGAGGGCACAGATACGCAGTATTTT.

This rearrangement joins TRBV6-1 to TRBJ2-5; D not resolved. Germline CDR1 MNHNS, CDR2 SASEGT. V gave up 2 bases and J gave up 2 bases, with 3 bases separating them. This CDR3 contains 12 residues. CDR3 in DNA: TGTGCCAGCAGTGAACAGCAAGAGACCCAGTACTTC. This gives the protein CASSEQQETQYF.

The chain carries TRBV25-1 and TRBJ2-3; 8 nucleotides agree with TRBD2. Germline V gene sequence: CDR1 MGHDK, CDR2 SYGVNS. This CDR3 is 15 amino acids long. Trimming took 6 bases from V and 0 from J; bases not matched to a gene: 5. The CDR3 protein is CASSPRGGSTDTQYF. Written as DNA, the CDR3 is TGTGCCAGCAGCCCGCGCGGGGGGAGCACAGATACGCAGTATTTT.

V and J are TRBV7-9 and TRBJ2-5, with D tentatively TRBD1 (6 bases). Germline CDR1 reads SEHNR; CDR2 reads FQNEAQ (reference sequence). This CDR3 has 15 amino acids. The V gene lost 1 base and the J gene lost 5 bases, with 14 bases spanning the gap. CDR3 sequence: CASSLVGQGYETQYF. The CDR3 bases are TGTGCCAGCAGCTTAGTTGGGCAGGGGTATGAGACCCAGTACTTC.